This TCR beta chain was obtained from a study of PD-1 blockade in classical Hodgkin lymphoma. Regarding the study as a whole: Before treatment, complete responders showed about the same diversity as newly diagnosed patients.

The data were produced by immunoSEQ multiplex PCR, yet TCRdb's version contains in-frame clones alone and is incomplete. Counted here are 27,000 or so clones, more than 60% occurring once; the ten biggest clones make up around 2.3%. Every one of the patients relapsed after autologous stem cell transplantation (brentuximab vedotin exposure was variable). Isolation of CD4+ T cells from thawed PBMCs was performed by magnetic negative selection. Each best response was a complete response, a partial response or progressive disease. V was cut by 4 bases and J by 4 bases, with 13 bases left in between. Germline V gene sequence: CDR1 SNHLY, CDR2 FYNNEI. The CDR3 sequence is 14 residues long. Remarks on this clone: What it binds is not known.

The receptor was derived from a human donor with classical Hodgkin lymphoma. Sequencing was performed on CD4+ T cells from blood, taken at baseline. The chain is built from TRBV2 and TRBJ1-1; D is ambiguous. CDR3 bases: TGTGCCAGCAGTGTCAAGGCAGGCTCCACTGAAGCTTTCTTT. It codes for CASSVKAGSTEAFF.